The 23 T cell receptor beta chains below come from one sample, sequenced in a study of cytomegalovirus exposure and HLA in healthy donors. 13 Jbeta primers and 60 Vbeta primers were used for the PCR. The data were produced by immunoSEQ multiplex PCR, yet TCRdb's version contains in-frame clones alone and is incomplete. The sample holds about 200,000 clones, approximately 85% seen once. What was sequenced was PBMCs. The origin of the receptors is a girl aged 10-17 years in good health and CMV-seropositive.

CDR3 DNA: TGTGCCAGCTCACCAACAGTCCTTCAGGCAGGGCCTAGCAATCAGCCCCAGCATTTT. It is translated as CASSPTVLQAGPSNQPQHF. The V gene is TRBV18, the J gene TRBJ1-5, with D possibly matching TRBD1 (5 bases). The germline V and J ends were trimmed by 2 bases and 0 bases, with 20 bases remaining between them. This CDR3 comprises 19 residues. Germline lookup yields CDR1 KGHSH and CDR2 LQKENI.

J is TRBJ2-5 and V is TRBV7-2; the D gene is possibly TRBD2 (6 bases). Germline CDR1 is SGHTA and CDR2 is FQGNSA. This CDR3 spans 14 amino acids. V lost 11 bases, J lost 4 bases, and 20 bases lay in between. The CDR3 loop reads CACYVQAGGETQYF. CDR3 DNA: TGTGCCTGCTACGTGCAAGCCGGGGGAGAGACCCAGTACTTC.

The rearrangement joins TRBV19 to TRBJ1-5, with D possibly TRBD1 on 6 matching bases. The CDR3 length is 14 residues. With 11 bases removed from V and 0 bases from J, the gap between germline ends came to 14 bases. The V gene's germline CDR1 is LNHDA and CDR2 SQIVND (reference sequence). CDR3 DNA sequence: TGTGCCTCGAGGACAGACAATAGCAATCAGCCCCAGCATTTT. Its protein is CASRTDNSNQPQHF. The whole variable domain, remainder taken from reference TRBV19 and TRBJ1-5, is DGGITQSPKYLFRKEGQNVTLSCEQNLNHDAMYWYRQDPGQGLRLIYYSQIVNDFQKGDIAEGYSVSREKKESFPLTVTSAQKNPTAFYLCASRTDNSNQPQHFGDGTRLSIL.

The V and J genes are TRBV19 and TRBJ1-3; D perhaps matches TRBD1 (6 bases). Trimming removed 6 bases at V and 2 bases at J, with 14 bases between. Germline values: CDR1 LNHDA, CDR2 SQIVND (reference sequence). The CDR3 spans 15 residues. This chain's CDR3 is CASRQRTDPGNTIYF. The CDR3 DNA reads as TGTGCCAGTAGGCAGAGGACAGACCCTGGAAACACCATATATTTT.

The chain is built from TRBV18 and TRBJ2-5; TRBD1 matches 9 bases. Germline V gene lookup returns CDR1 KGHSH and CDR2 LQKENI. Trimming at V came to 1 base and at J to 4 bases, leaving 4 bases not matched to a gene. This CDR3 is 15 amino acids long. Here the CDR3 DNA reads TGTGCCAGCTCACCACTGACAGGGGGTGCAGAGACCCAGTACTTC. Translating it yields CASSPLTGGAETQYF.

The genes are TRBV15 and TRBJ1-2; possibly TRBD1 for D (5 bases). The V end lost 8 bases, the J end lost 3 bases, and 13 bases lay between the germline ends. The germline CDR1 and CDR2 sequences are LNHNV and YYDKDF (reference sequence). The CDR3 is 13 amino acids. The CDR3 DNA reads TGTGCCACCGCGAAAGGGGCTGACTATGGCTACACCTTC. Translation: CATAKGADYGYTF.

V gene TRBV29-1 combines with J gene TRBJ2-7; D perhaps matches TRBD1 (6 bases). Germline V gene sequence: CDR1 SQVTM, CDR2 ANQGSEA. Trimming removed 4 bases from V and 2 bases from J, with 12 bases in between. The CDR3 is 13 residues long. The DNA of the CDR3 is TGCAGCGTTGTAAAGGACAGCACCTACGAGCAGTACTTC. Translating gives CSVVKDSTYEQYF.

In DNA, the CDR3 is TGTGCCAGCAGCTTAGCGAGTTCAGGACTAAACATTCAGTACTTC. It specifies CASSLASSGLNIQYF. The chain links TRBV7-2 to TRBJ2-4; TRBD2 is a possible D gene (5 bases). The CDR3 totals 15 residues. Deletions cut 0 bases from V and 6 bases from J, with 12 bases between. Germline CDR1 SGHTA, CDR2 FQGNSA.

The CDR3 sequence: CASSFRTSRETQYF. For the CDR3, the DNA is TGTGCCAGCAGCTTCCGGACTAGTAGGGAGACCCAGTACTTC. The rearrangement joins TRBV7-8 to TRBJ2-5, with 7 positions matching TRBD2. CDR3 length: 14 residues. The ends lost 3 bases at V and 5 bases at J; junction bases unmatched: 6. Germline CDR1 SGHVS, CDR2 FQNEAQ. The full variable domain, rest sourced from reference TRBV7-8 and TRBJ2-5, is GAGVSQSPRYKVAKRGQDVALRCDPISGHVSLFWYQQALGQGPEFLTYFQNEAQLDKSGLPSDRFFAERPEGSVSTLKIQRTQQEDSAVYLCASSFRTSRETQYFGPGTRLLVL.

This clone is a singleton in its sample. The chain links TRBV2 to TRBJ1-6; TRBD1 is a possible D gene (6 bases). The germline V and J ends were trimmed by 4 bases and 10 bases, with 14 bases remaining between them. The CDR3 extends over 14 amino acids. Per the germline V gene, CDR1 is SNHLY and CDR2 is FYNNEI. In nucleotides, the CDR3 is TGTGCCAGCAGTGTGACAGGTAGAGGGTCACCCCTCCACTTT. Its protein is CASSVTGRGSPLHF. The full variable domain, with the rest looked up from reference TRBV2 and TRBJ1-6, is EPEVTQTPSHQVTQMGQEVILRCVPISNHLYFYWYRQILGQKVEFLVSFYNNEISEKSEIFDDQFSVERPDGSNFTLKIRSTKLEDSAMYFCASSVTGRGSPLHFGNGTRLTVT.

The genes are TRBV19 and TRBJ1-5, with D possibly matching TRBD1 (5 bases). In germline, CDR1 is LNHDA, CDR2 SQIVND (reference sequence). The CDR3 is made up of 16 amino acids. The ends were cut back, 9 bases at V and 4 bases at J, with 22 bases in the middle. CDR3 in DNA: TGTGCCAGCTCGCCCTTGGAGGGGTCCTTTAATCAGCCCCAGCATTTT. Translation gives CASSPLEGSFNQPQHF.

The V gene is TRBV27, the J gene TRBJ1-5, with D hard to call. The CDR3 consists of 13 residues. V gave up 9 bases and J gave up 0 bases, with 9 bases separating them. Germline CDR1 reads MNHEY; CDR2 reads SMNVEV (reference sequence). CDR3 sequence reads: CASRGYSNQPQHF. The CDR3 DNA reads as TGTGCCAGTCGGGGATATAGCAATCAGCCCCAGCATTTT.

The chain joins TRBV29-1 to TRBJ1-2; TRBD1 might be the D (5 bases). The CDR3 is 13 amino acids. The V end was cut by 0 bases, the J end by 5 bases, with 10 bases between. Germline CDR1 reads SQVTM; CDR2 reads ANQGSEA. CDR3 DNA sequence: TGCAGCGTTGAAGACTCGGGGGGTTATGGCTACACCTTC. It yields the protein CSVEDSGGYGYTF. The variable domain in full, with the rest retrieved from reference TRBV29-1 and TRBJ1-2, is SAVISQKPSRDICQRGTSLTIQCQVDSQVTMMFWYRQQPGQSLTLIATANQGSEATYESGFVIDKFPISRPNLTFSTLTVSNMSPEDSSIYLCSVEDSGGYGYTFGSGTRLTVV.

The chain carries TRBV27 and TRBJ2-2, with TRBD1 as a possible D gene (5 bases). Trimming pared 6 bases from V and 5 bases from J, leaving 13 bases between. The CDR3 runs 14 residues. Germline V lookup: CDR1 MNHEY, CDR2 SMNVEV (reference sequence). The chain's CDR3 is CASRPAQGTGELFF. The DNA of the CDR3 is TGTGCCAGCAGACCCGCTCAGGGTACCGGGGAGCTGTTTTTT.

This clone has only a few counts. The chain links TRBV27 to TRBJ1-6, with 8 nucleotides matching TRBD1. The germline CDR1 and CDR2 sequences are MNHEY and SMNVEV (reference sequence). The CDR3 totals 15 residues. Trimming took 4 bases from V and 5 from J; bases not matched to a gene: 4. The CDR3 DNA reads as TGTGCCAGCAGTTCTCCGACAGGGGATAATTCACCCCTCCACTTT. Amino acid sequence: CASSSPTGDNSPLHF.

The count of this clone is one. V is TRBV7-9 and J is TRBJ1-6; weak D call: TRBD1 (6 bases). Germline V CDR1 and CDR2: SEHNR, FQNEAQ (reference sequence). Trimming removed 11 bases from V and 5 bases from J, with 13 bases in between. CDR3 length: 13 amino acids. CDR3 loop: CAGLTGNNSPLHF. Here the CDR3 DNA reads TGTGCCGGCCTCACAGGGAATAATTCACCCCTCCACTTT.

The CDR3 region is CASSPLAERGGYTF. The CDR3 coding sequence is TGTGCCAGCTCACCACTGGCGGAGCGAGGTGGCTACACCTTC. V gene TRBV18 combines with J gene TRBJ1-2, with D uncertain. The CDR3 runs to 14 residues. Trimming removed 1 base from V and 7 bases from J, with 13 bases in between. Germline V gene lookup returns CDR1 KGHSH and CDR2 LQKENI.

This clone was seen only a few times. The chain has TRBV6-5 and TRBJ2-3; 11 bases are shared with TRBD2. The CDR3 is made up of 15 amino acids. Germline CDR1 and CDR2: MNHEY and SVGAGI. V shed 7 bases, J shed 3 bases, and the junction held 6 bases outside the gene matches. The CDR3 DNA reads TGTGCCAGCACCCCTTCTAGCGGGGGGACAGATACGCAGTATTTT. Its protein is CASTPSSGGTDTQYF.

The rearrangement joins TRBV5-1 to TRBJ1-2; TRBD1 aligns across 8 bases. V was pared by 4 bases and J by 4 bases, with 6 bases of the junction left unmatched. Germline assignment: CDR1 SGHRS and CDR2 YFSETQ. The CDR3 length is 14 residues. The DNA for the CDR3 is TGCGCCAGCAGCACGGGACAGGAGGTCTATGGCTACACCTTC. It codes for CASSTGQEVYGYTF.

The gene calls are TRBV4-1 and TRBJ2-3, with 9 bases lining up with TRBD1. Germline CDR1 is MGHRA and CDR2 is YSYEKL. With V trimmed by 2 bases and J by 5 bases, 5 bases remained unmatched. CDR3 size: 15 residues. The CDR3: CASSQTTGGGDTQYF. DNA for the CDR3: TGCGCCAGCAGCCAAACGACAGGGGGAGGAGATACGCAGTATTTT.

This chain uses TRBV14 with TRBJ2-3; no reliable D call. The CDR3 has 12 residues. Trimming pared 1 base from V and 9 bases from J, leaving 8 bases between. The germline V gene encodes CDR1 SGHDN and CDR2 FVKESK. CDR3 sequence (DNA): TGTGCCAGCAGCCAAGGCCGAACAACGCAGTATTTT. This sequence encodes CASSQGRTTQYF.

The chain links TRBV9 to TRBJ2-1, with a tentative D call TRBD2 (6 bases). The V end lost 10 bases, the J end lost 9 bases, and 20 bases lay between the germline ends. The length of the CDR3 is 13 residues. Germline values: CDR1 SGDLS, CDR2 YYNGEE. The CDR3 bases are TGTGCCGGAGGGGCAGGCGCATTCACTGAGCAGTTCTTC. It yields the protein CAGGAGAFTEQFF.

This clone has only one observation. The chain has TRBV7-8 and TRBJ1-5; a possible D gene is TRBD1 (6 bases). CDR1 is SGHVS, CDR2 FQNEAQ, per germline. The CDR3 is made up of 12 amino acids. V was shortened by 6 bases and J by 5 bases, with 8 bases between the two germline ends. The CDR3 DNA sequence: TGTGCCAGCAGTTACAGGGATCAGCCCCAGCATTTT. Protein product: CASSYRDQPQHF.